This T cell receptor beta chain was recovered during a study of long-term antiretroviral therapy in people with HIV. Whole-study findings and limits: After ART, diversity increased yet remained lower than transplant donor controls. Every time point showed a repertoire led by clones expanded before ART.

Trimming stripped 0 bases from V and 7 bases from J, with 18 bases between. Germline CDR1 MNHNY, CDR2 SVGAGI (reference sequence). CDR3 length equals 16 residues. The run of the v3.0 immunoSEQ assay was at survey level. The table came from immunoSEQ multiplex PCR; TCRdb's copy has only in-frame clones and leaves some out. Altogether some 40,000 clones are present, roughly nine tenths being singletons, with the ten largest covering 4%. This clone was counted once. Its specificity is unknown. This TCR was sampled from a woman between 45 and 65 years old with HIV. Source: unsorted PBMCs, taken 1.2 years after starting antiretroviral therapy. The chain uses TRBV6-6 and TRBJ2-5, with D possibly matching TRBD2 (5 bases). The CDR3 protein is CASSYSKWTAPGTQYF. In DNA, the CDR3 is TGTGCCAGCAGTTACTCGAAGTGGACTGCACCGGGGACCCAGTACTTC.